The present T cell receptor (beta chain) was sequenced within a study of response to subunit inactivated influenza vaccine. Study-level results: T cells newly recruited by each seasonal influenza vaccination are few, the authors suggested.

TCRdb used MiXCR to reprocess the RT-PCR reads, holding one entry per CDR3 protein. Of about 780,000 distinct CDR3 sequences listed, 18% are singletons. Trimming cost V 5 bases and J 2 bases, with 16 bases left between them. CDR3 length: 15 amino acids. In germline, CDR1 is DFQATT, CDR2 SNEGSKA (reference sequence). This clonotype was recorded a few times. What it binds is unknown. V gene TRBV20-1 combines with J gene TRBJ2-4, with a tentative D call TRBD1 (6 bases). The clonotype comes from a man aged 50-59 years who received an inactivated influenza vaccine. The sample in question was PBMCs from blood, obtained 4 to 6 days after vaccination. The CDR3 DNA reads TGCAGTGCTGGGGCGACAGGTCTATCCAAAAACATTCAGTACTTC. Translating it yields CSAGATGLSKNIQYF.